The 20 T cell receptor beta chains reported below all come from one sample, sequenced in a study of T cells after yellow fever vaccination. TCRdb re-derived calls from the 5' RACE reads in MiXCR, one entry per CDR3 protein. The repertoire holds over 300,000 distinct CDR3 sequences, with 4.1% as singletons. The source material was PBMCs, sampled 5 days after the yellow fever booster vaccination. These receptor sequences come from a man aged 18 to 30 who received the YFV17D yellow fever vaccine.

The J gene is TRBJ1-2, the V gene TRBV12-3 or TRBV12-4; D gene unclear. V was trimmed by 2 bases and J by 5 bases, leaving 12 bases between them. The CDR3 loop spans 14 amino acids. The CDR3 region is CASSLRELNYGYTF. As DNA, the CDR3 is TGTGCCAGCAGTTTACGGGAGCTGAATTATGGCTACACCTTC.

This clonotype was observed a few times. The V and J genes are TRBV19 and TRBJ2-4, with 7 bases fitting TRBD1. This CDR3 has 14 amino acids. CDR1 and CDR2 (germline): LNHDA, SQIVND (reference sequence). Unmatched junction bases numbered 6, after V lost 7 bases and J lost 3 bases. The CDR3 loop reads CASKRRGNKNIQYF. DNA of the CDR3: TGTGCCAGTAAACGCAGGGGGAACAAAAACATTCAGTACTTC.

This clonotype has a handful of counts. The rearrangement uses TRBV5-1 and TRBJ1-1; a weak D match, TRBD1 (5 bases). Trimming cost V 4 bases and J 3 bases, with 13 bases left between them. CDR1 SGHRS and CDR2 YFSETQ come from the germline V gene. CDR3 length equals 14 residues. CDR3 DNA: TGCGCCAGCAGCCCCCAGGGATTGGACACTGAAGCTTTCTTT. This sequence encodes CASSPQGLDTEAFF.

The chain has TRBV20-1 and TRBJ2-5; D might be TRBD2 (6 bases). Trimming removed 6 bases from V and 5 bases from J, with 22 bases in between. The germline V gene encodes CDR1 DFQATT and CDR2 SNEGSKA (reference sequence). The CDR3 sequence is 15 residues long. The DNA for the CDR3 is TGCAGTGCACCCTCGCCCCGGGAGACGGGGGAGACCCAGTACTTC. Translation: CSAPSPRETGETQYF.

This clonotype was counted only a few times. This chain joins TRBV19 and TRBJ2-7, with D possibly matching TRBD1 (6 bases). Germline V lookup: CDR1 LNHDA, CDR2 SQIVND (reference sequence). The CDR3 sequence is 13 residues long. The V gene lost 6 bases and the J gene lost 6 bases, with 15 bases spanning the gap. The CDR3 protein is CASSRGPLAEQYF. The CDR3 region has the DNA TGTGCCAGTAGCAGGGGACCCCTAGCCGAGCAGTACTTC.

The chain couples TRBV9 to TRBJ2-3, with D unclear. V lost 0 bases and J lost 6, with 5 bases in between. Per germline, CDR1 SGDLS and CDR2 YYNGEE. This CDR3 contains 12 residues. In nucleotides, the CDR3 is TGTGCCAGCAGCGTAGACGCCGATACGCAGTATTTT. It is translated as CASSVDADTQYF.

This clonotype was observed at least ten times. The V gene is TRBV9, the J gene TRBJ2-5; no firm D call. Trimming pared 0 bases from V and 0 bases from J, leaving 6 bases between. The CDR3 runs 14 residues. The germline V gene encodes CDR1 SGDLS and CDR2 YYNGEE. The CDR3 is CASSVGSYQETQYF. The CDR3 region has the DNA TGTGCCAGCAGCGTAGGGAGTTACCAAGAGACCCAGTACTTC. The whole variable domain, remainder taken from reference TRBV9 and TRBJ2-5, is DSGVTQTPKHLITATGQRVTLRCSPRSGDLSVYWYQQSLDQGLQFLIQYYNGEERAKGNILERFSAQQFPDLHSELNLSSLELGDSALYFCASSVGSYQETQYFGPGTRLLVL.

This clonotype was picked up many times. The rearrangement links TRBV18 to TRBJ1-1; no definite D call. The CDR3 is 14 amino acids. V gave up 2 bases and J gave up 8 bases, with 15 bases separating them. Germline V gene data show CDR1 as KGHSH and CDR2 as LQKENI. CDR3 DNA sequence: TGTGCCAGCTCACCAAGTTTCCAGTGGTTAGAAGCTTTCTTT. Encoded protein: CASSPSFQWLEAFF.

This clonotype showed up just a few times. The chain recombines TRBV7-2 with TRBJ1-2; D gene uncertain. The germline V gene has CDR1 SGHTA and CDR2 FQGNSA. V was cut by 4 bases and J by 3 bases, with 18 bases left in between. The CDR3 has 16 amino acids. CDR3 residues: CASSSPGRTWHYGYTF. CDR3 DNA: TGTGCCAGCAGCTCTCCGGGCCGAACTTGGCACTATGGCTACACCTTC.

This clonotype has ten or more counts. CDR3 sequence (DNA): TGTGCCAGCAGCCGAAGAGGGACAGGCGCTTATGGCTACACCTTC. It codes for CASSRRGTGAYGYTF. This chain connects TRBV3-1 to TRBJ1-2, with TRBD1 matching over 8 bases. Trimming at V came to 4 bases and at J to 5 bases, leaving 9 bases not matched to a gene. Germline values: CDR1 LGHDT, CDR2 YNNKEL (reference sequence). This CDR3 is built from 15 residues.

This CDR3 reads CSARVPGRGTQYF. The CDR3 region has the DNA TGCAGTGCTAGGGTTCCGGGGAGAGGGACCCAGTACTTC. V gene TRBV20-1 combines with J gene TRBJ2-5, with D maybe TRBD2 (5 bases). The CDR3 covers 13 residues. Trimming took 3 bases from V and 7 from J, leaving 15 bases between them. The germline CDR1 and CDR2 sequences are DFQATT and SNEGSKA (reference sequence).

This clonotype has more than one count but fewer than ten. The chain has TRBV29-1 and TRBJ1-1, with D uncertain. The length of the CDR3 is 11 residues. The ends were cut back, 1 base at V and 0 bases at J, with 0 bases in the middle. The V gene's germline CDR1 is SQVTM and CDR2 ANQGSEA. The CDR3 DNA follows: TGCAGCGTTGAAGTGAACACTGAAGCTTTCTTT. This sequence encodes CSVEVNTEAFF.

A note on this clonotype: At one boundary the junction diverges from the germline segment, which might be a read error. This chain joins TRBV4-3 and TRBJ2-3, with D perhaps TRBD1 (5 bases). Germline V gene lookup returns CDR1 LGHNA and CDR2 YSLEER. The CDR3 has 16 residues. The CDR3 loop is CVSSQDRAGWTDTQYF. CDR3 in DNA: TGCGTCAGCAGCCAAGATAGGGCAGGGTGGACAGATACGCAGTATTTT.

This clonotype was detected a few times. The gene calls are TRBV7-2 and TRBJ1-1, with 8 bases matching TRBD1. The germline CDR1 and CDR2 sequences are SGHTA and FQGNSA. The CDR3 is 15 residues long. V lost 4 bases to trimming and J lost 0 bases; unmatched junction nucleotides: 4. The CDR3 DNA reads TGTGCCAGCAGCTCGCCGACAGGGGTGAACACTGAAGCTTTCTTT. It yields the protein CASSSPTGVNTEAFF.

This clonotype has a handful of counts. The chain employs TRBV9 and TRBJ1-6; D not certain. V was shortened by 0 bases and J by 5 bases, with 6 bases between the two germline ends. Germline values: CDR1 SGDLS, CDR2 YYNGEE. The CDR3 contains 14 residues. CDR3 protein: CASSVDKDNSPLHF. The CDR3 bases are TGTGCCAGCAGCGTAGACAAGGATAATTCACCCCTCCACTTT.

This rearrangement joins TRBV5-1 to TRBJ2-1; maybe TRBD2 (5 bases). This CDR3 contains 14 residues. CDR1 and CDR2 from the germline V gene are SGHRS and YFSETQ. V shed 0 bases and J shed 9 bases, with 13 bases lying between them. The CDR3 loop reads CASSLDRGFGEQFF. As DNA, the CDR3 is TGCGCCAGCAGCTTGGACCGGGGTTTCGGTGAGCAGTTCTTC.

A remark on this clonotype: One base away lies a much larger clone, so this may be a sequencing read error. The rearrangement joins TRBV6-5 to TRBJ1-1; D uncertain. With 2 bases removed from V and 6 bases from J, the gap between germline ends came to 7 bases. The CDR3 is 12 residues long. CDR1 is MNHEY and CDR2 is SVGAGI in the germline V gene. This chain's CDR3 is CASSYLGSEAFF. Here the CDR3 DNA reads TGTGCCAGCAGTTACCTGGGTTCTGAAGCTTTCTTT.

This clonotype was detected a few times. The chain employs TRBV18 and TRBJ2-3, with D hard to call. This CDR3 contains 12 residues. CDR1 and CDR2 from the germline V gene are KGHSH and LQKENI. Trimming removed 3 bases at V and 6 bases at J, with 7 bases between. CDR3 sequence: CASSPERDTQYF. In DNA, the CDR3 is TGTGCCAGCTCACCGGAGAGGGATACGCAGTATTTT. Full variable domain (rest looked up from reference TRBV18 and TRBJ2-3): NAGVMQNPRHLVRRRGQEARLRCSPMKGHSHVYWYRQLPEEGLKFMVYLQKENIIDESGMPKERFSAEFPKEGPSILRIQQVVRGDSAAYFCASSPERDTQYFGPGTRLTVL.

The sample holds a few counts of this clonotype. V is TRBV7-9 and J is TRBJ2-7; 9 bases match TRBD2. Germline CDR1 and CDR2: SEHNR and FQNEAQ (reference sequence). The CDR3 is 13 amino acids. J was trimmed by 3 bases and V by 8 bases; bases with no gene match: 5. The CDR3 DNA reads TGTGCCAGCCGCAGCGGGGGGAACTACGAGCAGTACTTC. This translates into CASRSGGNYEQYF.

This clonotype was counted ten times or more. The chain joins TRBV6-5 to TRBJ2-3; D is uncertain. CDR1 is MNHEY, CDR2 SVGAGI, per germline. The CDR3 has 13 residues. Between the trimmed V and J ends, which lost 5 bases and 4 bases, there was a span of 10 bases. CDR3 nucleotides: TGTGCCAGCAGTCCCGTAGGGCCAGATACGCAGTATTTT. Residues: CASSPVGPDTQYF.